One and the same sample provided the 21 T cell receptor beta chains below, sequenced in a study of CD8+ T cells in alopecia areata. cDNA reverse transcribed from extracted RNA served as the sequencing template. The method was immunoSEQ multiplex PCR; TCRdb's version includes in-frame clones alone and lacks a portion of them. The data show about 180,000 clones, roughly 58% seen once. Treatment denoted: oral pan-JAK inhibitor, 5-10 mg twice daily. The source was CD4+ T cells sorted from blood, collected at approximately week 55, from a patient treated with tofacitinib. The receptors were gathered from a human donor with alopecia areata.

The chain recombines TRBV2 with TRBJ1-1; no clear D. Germline values: CDR1 SNHLY, CDR2 FYNNEI. The ends were cut back, 8 bases at V and 3 bases at J, with 16 bases in the middle. This CDR3 is built from 14 residues. CDR3 bases: TGTGCCAGCGGCCGGGAAAGAACATACACTGAAGCTTTCTTT. Translating it yields CASGRERTYTEAFF.

J is TRBJ2-5 and V is TRBV7-8; 8 nucleotides agree with TRBD1. The germline gives CDR1 SGHVS, CDR2 FQNEAQ. With V trimmed by 6 bases and J by 2 bases, 8 bases remained unmatched. The CDR3 is 15 residues long. As DNA, the CDR3 is TGTGCCAGCAGACGTAGGACAGGGCAACAAGAGACCCAGTACTTC. Translating it yields CASRRRTGQQETQYF.

V is TRBV30 and J is TRBJ1-5; D is perhaps TRBD1 (6 bases). The V end was cut by 3 bases, the J end by 3 bases, with 9 bases between. CDR1 and CDR2 from the germline V gene are GTSNPN and SVGIG (reference sequence). CDR3 length: 13 residues. DNA for the CDR3: TGTGCCTGGAGCCACAGGGTCAATCAGCCCCAGCATTTT. Amino acids: CAWSHRVNQPQHF.

The rearrangement uses TRBV23-1 and TRBJ2-5, with D possibly matching TRBD1 (7 bases). TRBV23-1 has ORF status, its function being uncertain. Trimming pared 2 bases from V and 4 bases from J, leaving 17 bases between. The CDR3 extends over 16 amino acids. DNA for the CDR3: TGCGCCAGCAGTCAAGGCCCGACAGGGAGGCGAGAGACCCAGTACTTC. Translated, it gives CASSQGPTGRRETQYF.

The rearrangement joins TRBV6-1 to TRBJ2-6; perhaps TRBD1 as D (6 bases). CDR1 MNHNS and CDR2 SASEGT come from the germline V gene. This CDR3 is built from 20 residues. Trimming cost V 4 bases and J 0 bases, with 22 bases left between them. CDR3 loop: CASSVRLGDTFYSGANVLTF. CDR3 DNA: TGTGCCAGCAGTGTCAGGCTTGGGGACACTTTTTACTCTGGGGCCAACGTCCTGACTTTC.

V is TRBV7-2 and J is TRBJ2-7; weak D call: TRBD1 (6 bases). Per the germline V gene, CDR1 is SGHTA and CDR2 is FQGNSA. The length of the CDR3 is 17 residues. Trimming took 5 bases from V and 2 from J, leaving 22 bases between them. CDR3 loop: CASSKWGHRDGTYEQYF. The CDR3 bases are TGTGCCAGCAGCAAATGGGGGCACCGGGACGGCACCTACGAGCAGTACTTC. Variable domain in full (rest from reference TRBV7-2 and TRBJ2-7): GAGVSQSPSNKVTEKGKDVELRCDPISGHTALYWYRQSLGQGLEFLIYFQGNSAPDKSGLPSDRFSAERTGGSVSTLTIQRTQQEDSAVYLCASSKWGHRDGTYEQYFGPGTRLTVT.

This chain connects TRBV4-2 to TRBJ2-7, with D unresolved. Trimming removed 0 bases from V and 5 bases from J, with 14 bases in between. The germline V gene encodes CDR1 LGHNA and CDR2 YNFKEQ. The CDR3 has 15 residues. CDR3 nucleotide sequence: TGTGCCAGCAGCCAAGAAGGTAGGAAACGGGACGAGCAGTACTTC. This gives the protein CASSQEGRKRDEQYF.

The V gene is TRBV2, the J gene TRBJ1-2, with TRBD1 as a possible D gene (6 bases). Germline-derived CDR1 and CDR2 are SNHLY and FYNNEI. Trimming removed 5 bases from V and 4 bases from J, with 11 bases in between. This CDR3 comprises 13 residues. The CDR3 sequence: CASSFTGRYGYTF. The CDR3 coding sequence is TGTGCCAGCAGTTTCACAGGGCGCTATGGCTACACCTTC.

The chain recombines TRBV30 with TRBJ2-2; TRBD1 might be the D (6 bases). Germline CDR1 reads GTSNPN; CDR2 reads SVGIG (reference sequence). V was shortened by 0 bases and J by 4 bases, with 12 bases between the two germline ends. The CDR3 has 15 residues. As DNA, the CDR3 is TGTGCCTGGAGTGTGGTCTTCAGGGGCACCGGGGAGCTGTTTTTT. Protein product: CAWSVVFRGTGELFF.

There are a few counts of this clone. The chain has TRBV12-5 and TRBJ2-7; TRBD2 matches 7 bases. CDR1 and CDR2 (germline): LGHNT, FRNRAP. This CDR3 spans 13 amino acids. CDR3 sequence (DNA): TGTGCCTCTGGGGAGGGTCTCTTCTACGAGCAGTACTTC. This sequence encodes CASGEGLFYEQYF.

This clone has more than one count but fewer than ten. V gene TRBV9 combines with J gene TRBJ1-3; D remains unclear. V lost 0 bases to trimming and J lost 0 bases, with 10 bases between them. Germline V gene sequence: CDR1 SGDLS, CDR2 YYNGEE. The CDR3 is 16 residues long. The CDR3 is CASSVAPGTSGNTIYF. In DNA, the CDR3 is TGTGCCAGCAGCGTAGCCCCCGGTACCTCTGGAAACACCATATATTTT.

This chain joins TRBV6-5 and TRBJ2-3; perhaps TRBD1 as D (6 bases). The CDR3 length is 12 residues. The germline V gene encodes CDR1 MNHEY and CDR2 SVGAGI. Deletions cut 6 bases from V and 4 bases from J, with 8 bases between. In DNA, the CDR3 is TGTGCCAGCAGAACAGGGCCAGATACGCAGTATTTT. Its translation is CASRTGPDTQYF.

The chain is built from TRBV30 and TRBJ1-2, with D tentatively TRBD1 (5 bases). V was trimmed by 3 bases and J by 5 bases, leaving 19 bases between them. There are 15 residues in the CDR3. Germline V gene sequence: CDR1 GTSNPN, CDR2 SVGIG (reference sequence). DNA of the CDR3: TGTGCCTGGAGCCCGAGGTCCAGGGTAGGGTATGGCTACACCTTC. Translating gives CAWSPRSRVGYGYTF.

This clone has only a few counts. V usage is TRBV5-1 and J usage is TRBJ2-5, with no clear D. Trimming took 4 bases from V and 2 from J, leaving 9 bases between them. Looked up from germline, CDR1 is SGHRS and CDR2 is YFSETQ. The CDR3 covers 13 residues. This chain's CDR3 is CASSPAGQETQYF. The DNA for the CDR3 is TGCGCCAGCAGCCCGGCAGGTCAAGAGACCCAGTACTTC.

V and J are TRBV4-1 and TRBJ1-1; D unclear. CDR1 is MGHRA and CDR2 is YSYEKL in the germline V gene. Deletions cut 4 bases from V and 4 bases from J, with 10 bases between. The CDR3 sequence is 13 residues long. CDR3 DNA sequence: TGCGCCAGCAGCCCCCGAACGGGCACTGAAGCTTTCTTT. Translated: CASSPRTGTEAFF.

This sequence joins TRBV21-1 and TRBJ2-7. TRBV21-1 has pseudogene status. The CDR3 consists of 17 residues. CDR3 region: CASSKYAVRPQEYEQYF. CDR3 coding DNA: TGTGCCAGCAGCAAATACGCTGTCAGACCACAAGAGTACGAGCAGTACTTC.

This clone has more than one count but fewer than ten. The rearrangement links TRBV10-3 to TRBJ2-1; 7 positions agree with TRBD1. The junction had 6 bases not matched to a gene; V was cut back by 10 bases and J by 0 bases. The CDR3 consists of 14 residues. Germline CDR1 is ENHRY and CDR2 is SYGVKD. The CDR3 here is CATRQGSSYNEQFF. Written as DNA, the CDR3 is TGTGCCACTCGACAGGGAAGCTCCTACAATGAGCAGTTCTTC.

The chain joins TRBV29-1 to TRBJ1-1; D ambiguous. The V end lost 3 bases, the J end lost 1 base, and 9 bases lay between the germline ends. The CDR3 sequence is 13 residues long. Germline CDR1 and CDR2: SQVTM and ANQGSEA. CDR3 nucleotide sequence: TGCAGCGTTGAGGTTCAGAAGAACACTGAAGCTTTCTTT. It translates to CSVEVQKNTEAFF.

The chain recombines TRBV10-3 with TRBJ2-1, with 15 nucleotides matching TRBD2. Germline assignment: CDR1 ENHRY and CDR2 SYGVKD. V shed 2 bases, J shed 9 bases, and the junction held 8 bases outside the gene matches. CDR3 length equals 17 residues. The CDR3 DNA reads TGTGCCATCAGTGAGCCGGGACTAGCGGGGGGCCAGGGTGAGCAGTTCTTC. Amino acids: CAISEPGLAGGQGEQFF.

This clone has more than one count but fewer than ten. The CDR3 nucleotides read TGTGCCTGGAGTGTCTTGGACAGGACTGAAAAACTGTTTTTT. This encodes CAWSVLDRTEKLFF. The chain uses TRBV30 and TRBJ1-4; 7 bases line up with TRBD1. With 0 bases clipped from V and 7 bases from J, the junction kept 5 bases outside the gene matches. Germline-derived CDR1 and CDR2 are GTSNPN and SVGIG (reference sequence). The CDR3 sequence is 14 residues long.

CDR3 residues: CASSPQGLMYGGYTF. The CDR3 DNA is TGTGCCAGCAGCCCCCAGGGCTTAATGTATGGTGGCTACACCTTC. The chain joins TRBV5-6 to TRBJ1-2; TRBD1 is a possible D gene (5 bases). CDR3 length equals 15 residues. V was clipped by 4 bases and J by 7 bases, with 20 bases between them. CDR1 is SGHDT, CDR2 YYEEEE, per germline.